What follows are 6 T cell receptor beta chains derived from one specimen sequenced in a study of blood T cells in healthy people across ages. A second PCR of about 7 to 12 cycles used a sample-barcoded 5' primer and a J-beta primer mix. MiXCR was run by TCRdb on the 5' RACE reads, yielding one entry per CDR3 protein. This table has more than 1.4 million distinct CDR3 sequences, around 42% appearing once. The sample taken for sequencing was blood. Receptors originate from a woman younger than 35 in good health.

The J gene is TRBJ2-5, the V gene TRBV7-2; no reliable D call. This CDR3 comprises 15 residues. Trimming removed 5 bases from V and 11 bases from J, with 24 bases in between. CDR1 SGHTA and CDR2 FQGNSA come from the germline V gene. The CDR3 region is CASSLAISSYNEQYF. The CDR3 DNA reads as TGTGCCAGCAGCCTCGCCATCAGCTCCTACAATGAGCAGTACTTC.

V usage is TRBV5-1 and J usage is TRBJ2-6; D is unclear. Germline CDR1 and CDR2: SGHRS and YFSETQ. The CDR3 contains 16 residues. Deletions cut 0 bases from V and 0 bases from J, with 7 bases between. The CDR3 spells CASSLGSTSGANVLTF. DNA of the CDR3: TGCGCCAGCAGCTTGGGATCAACCTCTGGGGCCAACGTCCTGACTTTC.

This clonotype was detected only a few times. Compared with germline, one end of the junction differs, possibly owing to a read error. This chain uses TRBV5-1 with TRBJ1-5; 7 bases are shared with TRBD1. Germline CDR1 reads SGHRS; CDR2 reads YFSETQ. The CDR3 is made up of 13 amino acids. The CDR3 loop reads CASSSTGSQPQHF. The CDR3 bases are TGTGCCAGCAGTTCGACAGGGTCGCAGCCCCAGCATTTT.

This clonotype has a handful of counts. The chain joins TRBV12-3 or TRBV12-4 to TRBJ2-5; TRBD1 might be the D (5 bases). CDR3 size: 13 residues. V lost 4 bases, J lost 5 bases, and 11 bases lay in between. The CDR3 sequence is CASSSRRVETQYF. The CDR3 DNA follows: TGTGCCAGCAGTTCCCGCAGGGTTGAGACCCAGTACTTC.

This clonotype has only a few counts. The chain has TRBV20-1 and TRBJ2-7, with TRBD1 identical over 9 bases. The V gene end was trimmed by 3 bases and the J gene end by 5 bases; junction bases not matched to a gene: 8. The CDR3 extends over 14 amino acids. Per germline, CDR1 DFQATT and CDR2 SNEGSKA (reference sequence). The CDR3, as DNA: TGCAGTGCTAGGACAGGACAGGGGCTGAACGAGCAGTACTTC. Translated, it gives CSARTGQGLNEQYF.

This clonotype came up once. The chain has TRBV7-9 and TRBJ2-1, with a possible D match to TRBD2 (6 bases). Trimming took 2 bases from V and 0 from J, leaving 17 bases between them. CDR1 is SEHNR, CDR2 FQNEAQ, per germline (reference sequence). The CDR3 has 18 amino acids. The CDR3 bases are TGTGCCAGCAGCTTACCTATCGGGACTCGGAGCTCCTACAATGAGCAGTTCTTC. Its translation is CASSLPIGTRSSYNEQFF.